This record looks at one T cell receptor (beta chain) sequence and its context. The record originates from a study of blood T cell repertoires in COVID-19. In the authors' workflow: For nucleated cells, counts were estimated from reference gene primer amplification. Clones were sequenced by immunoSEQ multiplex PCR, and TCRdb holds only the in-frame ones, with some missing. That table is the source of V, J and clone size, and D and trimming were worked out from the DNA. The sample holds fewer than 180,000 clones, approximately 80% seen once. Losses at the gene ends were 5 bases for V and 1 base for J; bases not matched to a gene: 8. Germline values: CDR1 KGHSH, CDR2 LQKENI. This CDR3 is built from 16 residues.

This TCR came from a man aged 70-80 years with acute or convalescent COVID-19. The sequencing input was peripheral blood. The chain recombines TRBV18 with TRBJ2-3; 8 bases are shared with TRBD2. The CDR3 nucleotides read TGTGCCAGCTCAGAGTTTAGCGGGGTCGGCACAGATACGCAGTATTTT. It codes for CASSEFSGVGTDTQYF.